Listed below are T cell receptor beta chains from one sample, sequenced in a study of shared clonotypes between healthy human individuals. Libraries were prepared by immunoSEQ multiplex PCR; TCRdb keeps only in-frame clonotypes and omits some of them. The sample consists of over 2 million clones, 85% to 95% of them appearing once. The sequenced material came from naive CD4+ T cells sorted from blood. These receptors were obtained from a man in his late teens or twenties in good health. The conserved cysteine and the conserved F or W are not part of the CDR3 here.

TRBV18	TRBJ1-1	ASSPGLDPNTEAF
TRBV2	TRBJ2-7	ASSRDRASYEQY
TRBV5-4	TRBJ2-7	ASSPETGANYEQY
TRBV19	TRBJ2-3	ARRGQGMGDTDTQY
TRBV5-6	TRBJ2-1	ASSLLAGGPNEQF
TRBV10-3	TRBJ2-7	AISKTSVTYEQY
TRBV5-1	TRBJ2-5	ASSLGGPGTETQY
TRBV6-1	TRBJ2-1	ASSEVPAGGLGNEQF
TRBV7-2	TRBJ1-5	ASKRDGNNQPQH
TRBV19	TRBJ2-2	ASTPDSRTGELF
TRBV21-1	TRBJ2-1	ASNLARQGKKGEF
TRBV30	TRBJ1-4	ASGTGRNEKLF
TRBV2	TRBJ2-7	ASEGGRYEQY
TRBV5-1	TRBJ2-6	ASSETGTSGANVLT
TRBV19	TRBJ1-5	ASSETIQPQH
TRBV19	TRBJ2-7	ASSIGRGFYEQY
TRBV4-1	TRBJ2-2	ASSLEKGAKGTGELF